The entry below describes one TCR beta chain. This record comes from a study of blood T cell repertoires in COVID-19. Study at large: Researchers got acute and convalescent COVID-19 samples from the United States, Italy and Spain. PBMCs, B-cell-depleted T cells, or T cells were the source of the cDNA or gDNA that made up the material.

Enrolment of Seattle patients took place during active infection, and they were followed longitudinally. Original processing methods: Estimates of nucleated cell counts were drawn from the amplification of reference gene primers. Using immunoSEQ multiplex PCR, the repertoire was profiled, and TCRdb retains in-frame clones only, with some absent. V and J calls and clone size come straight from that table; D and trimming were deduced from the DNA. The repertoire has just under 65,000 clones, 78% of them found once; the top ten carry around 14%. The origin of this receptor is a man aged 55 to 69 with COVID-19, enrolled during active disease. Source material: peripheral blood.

Here the CDR3 reads CASSLGGPSSYEQYF. CDR3 in DNA: TGTGCCAGCAGCTTAGGGGGGCCTAGCTCCTACGAGCAGTACTTC. This chain links TRBV11-2 with TRBJ2-7, with a tentative D call TRBD1 (6 bases). Trimming cost V 1 base and J 0 bases, with 10 bases left between them. CDR3 size: 15 residues. Germline CDR1 is SGHAT and CDR2 is FQNNGV.